These T cell receptor beta chains were read from a single sample in a study of Graves' ophthalmopathy and Graves' hyperthyroidism. TCRdb re-called the multiplex PCR reads through MiXCR, storing one row per CDR3 protein. Of 900,000 to 1,200,000 distinct CDR3 sequences in the sample, less than 45% were seen once. Sample: peripheral blood or thyroid tissue (not recorded which). The receptors come from an adult man with Graves' hyperthyroidism. CDR3s include the opening cysteine and the closing phenylalanine or tryptophan. Fields, in order: CDR3 length, D gene, J gene, clone size, V gene, CDR3 protein, CDR3 DNA. D genes are given only for firm matches. Clone size, where shown, is once, few, many, or a class for clones that have expanded.

18	TRBD2	TRBJ2-7	NA	TRBV4-1	CASSQTPAPAGGPYEQYF	TGCGCCAGCAGCCAAACCCCCGCGCCAGCGGGAGGGCCCTACGAGCAGTACTTC
15	NA	TRBJ2-5	many	TRBV7-2	CASTSRGILGETQYF	TGTGCCAGCACGAGTAGGGGGATCTTGGGAGAGACCCAGTACTTC
14	TRBD2	TRBJ2-5	many	TRBV7-6	CASSYGLAEETQYF	TGTGCCAGCAGCTACGGACTAGCTGAAGAGACCCAGTACTTC
14	TRBD1	TRBJ1-3	few	TRBV7-9	CASSHRDRGNTIYF	TGTGCCAGCAGCCACCGGGACAGGGGGAACACCATATATTTT
17	TRBD1	TRBJ2-7	few	TRBV6-5	CASSYSVPGQGPYEQYF	TGTGCCAGCAGTTACTCGGTTCCGGGACAGGGACCCTACGAGCAGTACTTC
14	NA	TRBJ1-1	few	TRBV7-4	CASSWVQGHTEAFF	TGTGCCAGCAGCTGGGTGCAAGGGCACACTGAAGCTTTCTTT
17	TRBD2	TRBJ2-7	NA	TRBV7-2	CASSLVGLAGVSYEQYF	TGTGCCAGCAGCTTAGTTGGACTAGCGGGAGTCTCCTACGAGCAGTACTTC
15	TRBD1	TRBJ2-5	NA	TRBV15	CATSLRTGGGETQYF	TGTGCCACCAGCCTCCGGACAGGGGGAGGAGAGACCCAGTACTTC
14	NA	TRBJ2-7	few	TRBV2	CASMGQGHSYEQYF	TGTGCCAGCATGGGGCAGGGACACTCCTACGAGCAGTACTTC
14	NA	TRBJ1-6	NA	TRBV27	CASSWQQYNSPLHF	TGTGCCAGCAGTTGGCAACAGTATAATTCACCCCTCCACTTT
16	NA	TRBJ2-2	many	TRBV7-3	CASSRHKGANTGELFF	TGTGCCAGCAGCCGCCATAAGGGAGCGAACACCGGGGAGCTGTTTTTT
17	TRBD2	TRBJ2-5	NA	TRBV7-2	CASSFPGLAGVLETQYF	TGTGCCAGCAGCTTTCCGGGACTAGCGGGAGTATTGGAGACCCAGTACTTC
13	NA	TRBJ1-2	NA	TRBV9	CASSVKGWDGYTF	TGTGCCAGCAGCGTAAAGGGTTGGGATGGCTACACCTTC
15	TRBD1	TRBJ2-7	many	TRBV5-1	CASSLGDRDSYEQYF	TGCGCCAGCAGCTTGGGGGACAGGGACTCCTACGAGCAGTACTTC
12	NA	TRBJ1-1	NA	TRBV7-8	CTSRVVNTEAFF	TGTACCAGCAGAGTGGTGAACACTGAAGCTTTCTTT
14	NA	TRBJ1-4	many	TRBV5-1	CASSSSFGNEKLFF	TGCGCCAGCAGCTCATCGTTCGGGAATGAAAAACTGTTTTTT
13	TRBD1	TRBJ2-7	NA	TRBV20-1	CSAKVQGVYEQYF	TGCAGTGCTAAGGTACAGGGGGTCTACGAGCAGTACTTC
14	NA	TRBJ2-7	NA	TRBV6-2/TRBV6-3	CASLLRGGPYEQYF	TGTGCCAGCCTCCTTCGGGGTGGACCCTACGAGCAGTACTTC
16	TRBD1	TRBJ1-1	NA	TRBV2	CASSEQATGAGTEAFF	TGTGCCAGCAGTGAACAAGCGACAGGGGCCGGCACTGAAGCTTTCTTT
13	NA	TRBJ2-5	many	TRBV5-8	CASSWKGSETQYF	TGTGCCAGCAGCTGGAAGGGTTCGGAGACCCAGTACTTC
15	NA	TRBJ1-5	many	TRBV20-1	CSAPAGSLSNQPQHF	TGCAGTGCCCCCGCGGGTTCCCTTAGCAATCAGCCCCAGCATTTT
15	NA	TRBJ1-5	many	TRBV5-8	CASSLSPYSNQPQHF	TGTGCCAGCAGCTTGTCACCCTATAGCAATCAGCCCCAGCATTTT
17	NA	TRBJ1-5	NA	TRBV7-6	CASTLMTADKRNQPQHF	TGTGCCAGCACTCTAATGACAGCGGATAAGAGAAATCAGCCCCAGCATTTT
15	TRBD1	TRBJ1-5	many	TRBV19	CASSIGSTGDQPQHF	TGTGCCAGTAGTATAGGATCGACAGGGGATCAGCCCCAGCATTTT
15	NA	TRBJ2-6	NA	TRBV10-3	CAISVGNSGANVLTF	TGTGCCATCAGTGTAGGAAACTCTGGGGCCAACGTCCTGACTTTC
14	NA	TRBJ2-7	many	TRBV7-8	CASSYPGLAYEQYF	TGTGCCAGCAGCTATCCGGGACTTGCCTACGAGCAGTACTTC
13	TRBD1	TRBJ1-5	NA	TRBV20-1	CSAMDRVNQPQHF	TGCAGTGCGATGGACAGGGTGAATCAGCCCCAGCATTTT
10	NA	TRBJ1-5	many	TRBV29-1	CSAGRKPQHF	TGCAGCGCTGGTCGGAAGCCCCAGCATTTT